One sample yielded the 14 T cell receptor beta chains listed below, sequenced in a study of T cell repertoires in cytomegalovirus infection. TCRdb reprocessed the reads via MiXCR and lists one record per CDR3 protein. The data contain around 350,000 distinct CDR3 sequences, approximately 18% of them singletons. Input material: PBMCs. The source is a human donor in good health (CMV status not recorded). Some clones in this sample may be carry-over from other donors' samples.

This clonotype was seen repeatedly, ten times or more. This rearrangement joins TRBV7-2 to TRBJ1-2, with D unresolved. With 2 bases removed from V and 6 bases from J, the gap between germline ends came to 22 bases. Germline lookup yields CDR1 SGHTA and CDR2 FQGNSA. There are 17 residues in the CDR3. CDR3 amino acids: CASSLKWADPLGNGYTF. The CDR3 DNA sequence: TGTGCCAGCAGCTTAAAGTGGGCCGACCCCCTGGGAAATGGCTACACCTTC.

This clonotype has at least ten counts. The chain couples TRBV6-2 or TRBV6-3 to TRBJ2-7, with 8 bases fitting TRBD2. Germline V gives CDR1 MNHEY, CDR2 SVGEGT. V was clipped by 5 bases and J by 3 bases; unmatched bases: 15. The CDR3 is 17 residues long. The CDR3: CASSPGLAGSENYEQYF. The CDR3 DNA follows: TGTGCCAGCAGTCCAGGACTAGCTGGTTCGGAGAACTACGAGCAGTACTTC.

The V and J genes are TRBV6-6 and TRBJ2-1, with D uncertain. CDR1 MNHNY and CDR2 SVGAGI come from the germline V gene (reference sequence). There are 15 residues in the CDR3. Trimming cost V 7 bases and J 0 bases, with 13 bases left between them. The chain's CDR3 is CASTRVGSSYNEQFF. The CDR3 bases are TGTGCCAGCACCAGAGTGGGGTCCTCCTACAATGAGCAGTTCTTC.

Ten or more counts support this clonotype. J is TRBJ1-1 and V is TRBV15; D might be TRBD1 (6 bases). The CDR3 consists of 14 residues. Trimming removed 4 bases from V and 1 base from J, with 10 bases in between. CDR1 is LNHNV and CDR2 is YYDKDF in the germline V gene (reference sequence). CDR3 DNA: TGTGCCACCAGCAAGACGACAGGGAACACTGAAGCTTTCTTT. It yields the protein CATSKTTGNTEAFF.

The rearrangement joins TRBV4-1 to TRBJ2-2; D remains unclear. Germline loops: CDR1 MGHRA, CDR2 YSYEKL. Trimming pared 0 bases from V and 4 bases from J, leaving 15 bases between. The CDR3 spans 17 residues. The CDR3 bases are TGCGCCAGCAGCCAAGAGAAGGCCTCCCAGTCCACCGGGGAGCTGTTTTTT. Protein sequence: CASSQEKASQSTGELFF.

There are a few counts of this clonotype. The rearrangement links TRBV7-4 to TRBJ2-1; TRBD2 matches at 7 bases. The CDR3 contains 15 residues. With 4 bases clipped from V and 3 bases from J, the junction kept 6 bases outside the gene matches. Germline lookup yields CDR1 SGHVT and CDR2 SQSDAQ. CDR3 sequence: CASSSGGENYNEQFF. The CDR3 DNA sequence: TGTGCCAGCAGCTCGGGGGGAGAAAACTACAATGAGCAGTTCTTC.

The chain joins TRBV11-2 to TRBJ2-7, with unresolved D. V was trimmed by 2 bases and J by 0 bases, leaving 14 bases between them. The germline CDR1 and CDR2 sequences are SGHAT and FQNNGV. CDR3 size: 16 residues. CDR3 region: CASSLTWARSSYEQYF. The CDR3 DNA follows: TGTGCCAGCAGCTTAACGTGGGCCAGGAGCTCCTACGAGCAGTACTTC. Together with reference TRBV11-2 and TRBJ2-7, the CDR3 gives the full variable domain: EAGVAQSPRYKIIEKRQSVAFWCNPISGHATLYWYQQILGQGPKLLIQFQNNGVVDDSQLPKDRFSAERLKGVDSTLKIQPAKLEDSAVYLCASSLTWARSSYEQYFGPGTRLTVT.

This rearrangement joins TRBV19 to TRBJ2-2, with 9 positions matching TRBD2. This CDR3 is built from 16 residues. The junction had 8 bases not matched to a gene; V was cut back by 3 bases and J by 6 bases. The germline CDR1 and CDR2 sequences are LNHDA and SQIVND (reference sequence). The CDR3 DNA sequence: TGTGCCAGTAGTATGATTAGCGGGAGTCTCGCCGGGGAGCTGTTTTTT. It is translated as CASSMISGSLAGELFF.

This clonotype was observed many times. The chain carries TRBV6-5 and TRBJ1-1; 9 bases map to TRBD1. The trim removed 0 bases at V and 3 bases at J, leaving 5 bases unmatched. Germline V gene lookup returns CDR1 MNHEY and CDR2 SVGAGI. The CDR3 length is 16 residues. CDR3 coding DNA: TGTGCCAGCAGTTACTCACAGGGGGCAAGGGACACTGAAGCTTTCTTT. Protein product: CASSYSQGARDTEAFF.

CDR3 amino acids: CASSLDSGWDGYTF. The CDR3 DNA reads TGTGCCAGCAGCTTAGATTCAGGGTGGGATGGCTACACCTTC. The V and J genes are TRBV7-6 and TRBJ1-2, with a weak D call TRBD1 (5 bases). The germline V gene encodes CDR1 SGHVS and CDR2 FNYEAQ. The V end lost 1 base, the J end lost 6 bases, and 12 bases lay between the germline ends. The length of the CDR3 is 14 residues.

The V and J genes are TRBV7-9 and TRBJ2-2; 9 bases align to TRBD2. The junction had 16 bases not matched to a gene; V was cut back by 5 bases and J by 3 bases. Per the germline V gene, CDR1 is SEHNR and CDR2 is FQNEAQ (reference sequence). The CDR3 has 19 amino acids. In DNA form, the CDR3 reads TGTGCCAGCAGCGACCCTCAGGTGCGACTAGCGGAATACACCGGGGAGCTGTTTTTT. Protein sequence: CASSDPQVRLAEYTGELFF.

This chain joins TRBV23-1 and TRBJ1-1; possibly TRBD1 for D (6 bases). TRBV23-1 is known as an ORF, though its function is uncertain. The CDR3 length is 14 residues. Trimming left V 6 bases short and J 8 bases short, with 19 bases between. This chain's CDR3 is CASSLQIGGGEAFF. CDR3 in DNA: TGCGCCAGCAGCCTTCAAATAGGGGGGGGAGAAGCTTTCTTT.

This clonotype was picked up many times. V and J are TRBV7-6 and TRBJ2-7; TRBD2 matches 11 bases. V shed 4 bases and J 5 bases; nucleotides not matched to a gene: 4. CDR3 size: 14 residues. The germline gives CDR1 SGHVS, CDR2 FNYEAQ. This chain's CDR3 is CASSSTSGKDEQYF. CDR3 nucleotides: TGTGCCAGCAGCTCGACTAGCGGGAAGGACGAGCAGTACTTC.

There are many counts of this clonotype. The J gene is TRBJ1-5, the V gene TRBV6-6; maybe TRBD1 (5 bases). Germline lookup yields CDR1 MNHNY and CDR2 SVGAGI (reference sequence). Trimming took off 0 bases at V and 3 bases at J, with 18 bases between the two ends. This CDR3 is built from 18 residues. The CDR3 bases are TGTGCCAGCAGTTACTCTATCGGGGGGGTAGGGAACAATCAGCCCCAGCATTTT. Protein: CASSYSIGGVGNNQPQHF.